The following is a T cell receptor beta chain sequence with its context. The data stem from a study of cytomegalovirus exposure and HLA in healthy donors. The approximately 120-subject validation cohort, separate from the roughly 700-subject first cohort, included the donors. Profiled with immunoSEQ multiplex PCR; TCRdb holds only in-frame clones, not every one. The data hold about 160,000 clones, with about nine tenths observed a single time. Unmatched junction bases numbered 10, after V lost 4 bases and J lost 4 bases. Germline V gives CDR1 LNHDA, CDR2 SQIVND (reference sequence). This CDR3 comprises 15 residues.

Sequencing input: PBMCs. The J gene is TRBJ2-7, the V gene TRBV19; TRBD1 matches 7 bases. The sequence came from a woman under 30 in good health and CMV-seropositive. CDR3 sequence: CASSTSSGTAYEQYF. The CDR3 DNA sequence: TGTGCCAGTAGTACCTCCTCCGGGACAGCTTACGAGCAGTACTTC. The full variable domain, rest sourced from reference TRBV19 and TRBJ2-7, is DGGITQSPKYLFRKEGQNVTLSCEQNLNHDAMYWYRQDPGQGLRLIYYSQIVNDFQKGDIAEGYSVSREKKESFPLTVTSAQKNPTAFYLCASSTSSGTAYEQYFGPGTRLTVT.